The 13 T cell receptor beta chains in this list originate from one sample, sequenced in a study of beta chain features in type 1 diabetes. Sequencing targeted expressed TCRB transcripts, as all isolated RNA had been reverse transcribed. Produced via immunoSEQ multiplex PCR; TCRdb's table is partial and in-frame only. The sample shows about 700,000 clones, 13% of them seen only once. Findings and caveats of the study: Among patients with Type 1 diabetes, TCRB CDR3s were moderately but significantly shorter in every one of the four CD4+ subsets.

Their antigens are not known. Sequencing was done on a sample of naive CD4+ T cells from blood. The receptors here all came from a man aged 18 to 29 with type 1 diabetes.

V usage is TRBV18 and J usage is TRBJ2-6; D unresolved. This CDR3 is built from 17 residues. Germline lookup yields CDR1 KGHSH and CDR2 LQKENI. Trimming pared 2 bases from V and 4 bases from J, leaving 15 bases between. The CDR3: CASSPSSGPGGANVLTF. The DNA of the CDR3 is TGTGCCAGCTCACCATCTTCCGGGCCCGGGGGGGCCAACGTCCTGACTTTC.

The table lists this clone with a few counts. The chain carries TRBV4-1 and TRBJ1-6; 7 nucleotides agree with TRBD1. Looked up from germline, CDR1 is MGHRA and CDR2 is YSYEKL. The CDR3 spans 16 residues. The trim removed 0 bases at V and 7 bases at J, leaving 6 bases unmatched. The CDR3 protein is CASSQETPGQNSPLHF. In DNA form, the CDR3 reads TGCGCCAGCAGCCAAGAGACCCCGGGACAGAATTCACCCCTCCACTTT.

The chain links TRBV29-1 to TRBJ1-3; 8 bases agree with TRBD1. With 6 bases clipped from V and 4 bases from J, the junction kept 2 bases outside the gene matches. Looked up from germline, CDR1 is SQVTM and CDR2 is ANQGSEA. This CDR3 comprises 12 residues. This CDR3 reads CSVTGVGNTIYF. As DNA, the CDR3 is TGCAGCGTGACAGGGGTAGGAAACACCATATATTTT.

This clone has just a few counts. The chain recombines TRBV7-9 with TRBJ1-2, with TRBD1 matching 9 bases. After removal of 4 bases from V and 4 bases from J, the junction contained 7 bases not matched to a gene. The CDR3 sequence is 15 residues long. The germline V gene encodes CDR1 SEHNR and CDR2 FQNEAQ (reference sequence). CDR3 residues: CASSSRQGVTYGYTF. CDR3 sequence (DNA): TGTGCCAGCAGCTCGAGACAGGGGGTGACCTATGGCTACACCTTC.

This clone was seen more than once but under ten times. The sample carries other DNA sequences with the same CDR3. The J gene is TRBJ2-1, the V gene TRBV18; 10 nucleotides agree with TRBD1. V lost 0 bases, J lost 4 bases, and 0 bases stayed unmatched. This CDR3 is built from 15 residues. Germline CDR1 is KGHSH and CDR2 is LQKENI. DNA of the CDR3: TGTGCCAGCTCACCACCGGGACAGGGGTACAATGAGCAGTTCTTC. Translating it yields CASSPPGQGYNEQFF.

This clone was detected a few times. The chain employs TRBV4-1 and TRBJ2-1; TRBD1 matches 12 bases. CDR3 length equals 16 residues. CDR1 MGHRA and CDR2 YSYEKL come from the germline V gene. J was trimmed by 6 bases and V by 5 bases; bases with no gene match: 8. The DNA for the CDR3 is TGCGCCAGCAGCAAAGGGGGACAGGGGGCAAGCAATGAGCAGTTCTTC. This sequence encodes CASSKGGQGASNEQFF.

This clone has just one count. The rearrangement links TRBV1 to TRBJ1-4; the table calls TRBD1, which could not be checked here. TRBV1 is classified as a pseudogene. The CDR3 consists of 17 residues. In nucleotides, the CDR3 is TGCACCAGCAGCCAAGCGGGACAGGGGGGTCGAAGGGAAAAACTGTTTTTT. It yields the protein CTSSQAGQGGRREKLFF.

This clone has just a few counts. The rearrangement uses TRBV27 and TRBJ2-7, with a tentative D call TRBD1 (6 bases). Per germline, CDR1 MNHEY and CDR2 SMNVEV (reference sequence). Trimming pared 5 bases from V and 7 bases from J, leaving 18 bases between. The CDR3 runs 14 residues. CDR3 loop: CASSPGGTDREQYF. CDR3 nucleotides: TGTGCCAGCAGTCCAGGCGGCACAGACAGGGAGCAGTACTTC.

V and J are TRBV7-6 and TRBJ2-6; TRBD1 matches 10 bases. The V gene end was trimmed by 0 bases and the J gene end by 11 bases; junction bases not matched to a gene: 7. CDR3 size: 16 residues. Looked up from germline, CDR1 is SGHVS and CDR2 is FNYEAQ. DNA for the CDR3: TGTGCCAGCAGCTTAGCGGTGGGACAGGGGAAAGACGTCCTGACTTTC. Protein product: CASSLAVGQGKDVLTF. The variable domain in full, with the rest retrieved from reference TRBV7-6 and TRBJ2-6, is GAGVSQSPRYKVTKRGQDVALRCDPISGHVSLYWYRQALGQGPEFLTYFNYEAQQDKSGLPNDRFSAERPEGSISTLTIQRTEQRDSAMYRCASSLAVGQGKDVLTFGAGSRLTVL.

The chain employs TRBV6-1 and TRBJ1-2; D is undetermined. V was cut by 1 base and J by 7 bases, with 10 bases left in between. The CDR3 is made up of 13 amino acids. CDR1 and CDR2 from the germline V gene are MNHNS and SASEGT. The DNA of the CDR3 is TGTGCCAGCAGTGAAGGGGTAATGAGTGGCTACACCTTC. Amino acid sequence: CASSEGVMSGYTF.

The chain couples TRBV15 to TRBJ1-2; 8 nucleotides align to TRBD1. V shed 6 bases, J shed 12 bases, and the junction held 12 bases outside the gene matches. From germline, CDR1 is LNHNV and CDR2 YYDKDF (reference sequence). The CDR3 sequence is 13 residues long. The DNA for the CDR3 is TGTGCCACCAGTCCGACAGGGGACAGACGGAACACCTTC. Protein product: CATSPTGDRRNTF.

The rearrangement joins TRBV29-1 to TRBJ2-1, with a weak D call TRBD1 (6 bases). V was shortened by 4 bases and J by 2 bases, with 12 bases between the two germline ends. The CDR3 runs 14 residues. Germline loops: CDR1 SQVTM, CDR2 ANQGSEA. CDR3 residues: CSVARGGPYNEQFF. CDR3 in DNA: TGCAGCGTTGCCCGAGGGGGACCCTACAATGAGCAGTTCTTC.

This chain links TRBV5-4 with TRBJ2-3; 7 bases match TRBD1. Trimming took 0 bases from V and 0 from J; bases not matched to a gene: 7. CDR1 is SGHNT and CDR2 is YYREEE in the germline V gene (reference sequence). CDR3 length equals 17 residues. This CDR3 reads CASSLAGRQGSTDTQYF. DNA of the CDR3: TGTGCCAGCAGCTTGGCCGGTCGACAGGGCAGCACAGATACGCAGTATTTT.